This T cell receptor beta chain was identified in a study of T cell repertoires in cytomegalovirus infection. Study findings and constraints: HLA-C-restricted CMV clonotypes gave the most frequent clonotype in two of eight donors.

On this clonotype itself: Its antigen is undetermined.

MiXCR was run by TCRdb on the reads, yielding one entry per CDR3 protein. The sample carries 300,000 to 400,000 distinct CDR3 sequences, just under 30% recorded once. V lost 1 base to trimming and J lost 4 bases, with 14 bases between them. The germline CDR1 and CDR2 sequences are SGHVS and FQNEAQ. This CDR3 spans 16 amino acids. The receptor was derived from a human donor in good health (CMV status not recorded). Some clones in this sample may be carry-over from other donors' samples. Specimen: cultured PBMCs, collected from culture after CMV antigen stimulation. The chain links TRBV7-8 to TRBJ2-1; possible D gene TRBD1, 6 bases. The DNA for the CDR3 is TGTGCCAGCAGCTTAGGATCGGCAGGGGATTACAATGAGCAGTTCTTC. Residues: CASSLGSAGDYNEQFF.